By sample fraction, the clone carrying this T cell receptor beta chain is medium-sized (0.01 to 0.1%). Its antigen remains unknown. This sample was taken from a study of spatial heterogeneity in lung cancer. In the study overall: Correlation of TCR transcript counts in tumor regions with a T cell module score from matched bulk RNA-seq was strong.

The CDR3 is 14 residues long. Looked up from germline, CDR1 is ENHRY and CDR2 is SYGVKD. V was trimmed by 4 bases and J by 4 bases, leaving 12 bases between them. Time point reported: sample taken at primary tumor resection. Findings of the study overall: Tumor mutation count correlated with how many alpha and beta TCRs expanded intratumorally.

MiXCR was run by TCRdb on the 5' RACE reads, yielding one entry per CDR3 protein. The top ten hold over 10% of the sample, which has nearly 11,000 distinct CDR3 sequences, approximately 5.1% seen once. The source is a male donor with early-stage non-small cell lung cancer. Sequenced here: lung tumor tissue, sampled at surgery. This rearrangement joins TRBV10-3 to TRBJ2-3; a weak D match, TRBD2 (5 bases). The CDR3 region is CAISAGLGADTQYF. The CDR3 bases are TGTGCCATCAGTGCGGGGTTGGGCGCAGATACGCAGTATTTT.